The 8 T cell receptor beta chains presented below share a single source sample, sequenced in a study of blood T cell repertoires in COVID-19. This table comes from immunoSEQ multiplex PCR, and its TCRdb copy is limited to in-frame clones, with some not included. The repertoire has some 140,000 clones, 84% of them found once; the top ten carry 4.5% to 6%. Sequencing was carried out using PBMCs or T cells enriched from blood (not recorded which). These receptor sequences come from a man aged 40-50 years with acute COVID-19.

This chain links TRBV6-2 or TRBV6-3 with TRBJ2-2; 10 nucleotides align to TRBD2. Per the germline V gene, CDR1 is MNHEY and CDR2 is SVGEGT. V was clipped by 4 bases and J by 4 bases; unmatched bases: 15. The CDR3 length is 19 residues. The chain's CDR3 is CASSSVPAGGSFPTGELFF. The CDR3, as DNA: TGTGCCAGCAGTTCGGTACCAGCGGGGGGGTCATTTCCCACCGGGGAGCTGTTTTTT.

The rearrangement joins TRBV24-1 to TRBJ2-2; possibly TRBD1 for D (6 bases). V gave up 4 bases and J gave up 7 bases, with 9 bases separating them. Germline lookup yields CDR1 KGHDR and CDR2 SFDVKD. There are 13 residues in the CDR3. The CDR3 protein is CATSDRGDGELFF. The CDR3 DNA is TGTGCCACCAGTGACAGGGGTGACGGGGAGCTGTTTTTT.

J is TRBJ2-2 and V is TRBV11-3; 7 bases line up with TRBD1. V lost 3 bases and J lost 0; bases outside the gene matches: 7. Germline lookup yields CDR1 SGHNT and CDR2 YENEEA. This CDR3 spans 17 amino acids. The CDR3 spells CASSFTGDTSNTGELFF. The CDR3 bases are TGTGCCAGCAGCTTCACAGGGGACACTTCGAACACCGGGGAGCTGTTTTTT.

V gene TRBV19 combines with J gene TRBJ2-1; 14 bases are shared with TRBD2. The V gene end was trimmed by 7 bases and the J gene end by 6 bases; junction bases not matched to a gene: 11. CDR1 is LNHDA, CDR2 SQIVND, per germline (reference sequence). The CDR3 runs 17 residues. Written as DNA, the CDR3 is TGTGCCAGTAAAATTGGCGGGACTAGCGGGAGAACCAATGAGCAGTTCTTC. Its translation is CASKIGGTSGRTNEQFF.

The rearrangement uses TRBV21-1 and TRBJ2-2; TRBD1, the table's D call, lacks a check against the DNA. TRBV21-1 is a listed pseudogene. This CDR3 region has 17 residues. CDR3 DNA: TGTGCCAGCAGCCATACGCTCAGGGGGCGGGACACCGGGGAGCTGTTTTTT. It is translated as CASSHTLRGRDTGELFF.

The chain employs TRBV9 and TRBJ2-7; D is unresolved. This CDR3 contains 15 residues. Between the trimmed V and J ends, which lost 0 bases and 3 bases, there was a span of 13 bases. CDR1 is SGDLS and CDR2 is YYNGEE in the germline V gene. The CDR3 coding sequence is TGTGCCAGCAGCGTAGCAAGAGGATTTCTCTACGAGCAGTACTTC. It codes for CASSVARGFLYEQYF. The full variable domain, rest sourced from reference TRBV9 and TRBJ2-7, is DSGVTQTPKHLITATGQRVTLRCSPRSGDLSVYWYQQSLDQGLQFLIQYYNGEERAKGNILERFSAQQFPDLHSELNLSSLELGDSALYFCASSVARGFLYEQYFGPGTRLTVT.

The count of this clone is one. The J gene is TRBJ2-7, the V gene TRBV30; D might be TRBD2 (5 bases). The length of the CDR3 is 14 residues. V lost 0 bases to trimming and J lost 4 bases, with 13 bases between them. From germline, CDR1 is GTSNPN and CDR2 SVGIG (reference sequence). CDR3 protein: CAWSVNGVGYEQYF. CDR3 bases: TGTGCCTGGAGTGTCAACGGGGTCGGGTACGAGCAGTACTTC.

The chain carries TRBV15 and TRBJ2-7; 9 bases are a match to TRBD1. Germline-derived CDR1 and CDR2 are LNHNV and YYDKDF (reference sequence). The CDR3 has 14 amino acids. Trimming removed 5 bases from V and 0 bases from J; junction bases left unmatched: 2. This CDR3 reads CATSDRGYSYEQYF. CDR3 nucleotide sequence: TGTGCCACCAGCGACAGGGGGTACTCCTACGAGCAGTACTTC.